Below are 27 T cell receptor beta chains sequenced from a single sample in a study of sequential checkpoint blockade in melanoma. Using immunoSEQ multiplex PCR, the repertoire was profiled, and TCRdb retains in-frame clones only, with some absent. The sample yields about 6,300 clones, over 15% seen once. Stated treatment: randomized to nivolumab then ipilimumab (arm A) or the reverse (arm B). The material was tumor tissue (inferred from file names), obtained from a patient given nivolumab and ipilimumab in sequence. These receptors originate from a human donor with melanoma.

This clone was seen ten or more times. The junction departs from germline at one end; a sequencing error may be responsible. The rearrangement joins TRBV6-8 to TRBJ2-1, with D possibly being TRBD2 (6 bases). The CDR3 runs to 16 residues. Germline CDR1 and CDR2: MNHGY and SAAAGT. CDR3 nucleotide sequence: TGTGCCATCAGTCACAGTAATTCGGGAGAGAACAATGAGCAGTTCTTC. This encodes CAISHSNSGENNEQFF.

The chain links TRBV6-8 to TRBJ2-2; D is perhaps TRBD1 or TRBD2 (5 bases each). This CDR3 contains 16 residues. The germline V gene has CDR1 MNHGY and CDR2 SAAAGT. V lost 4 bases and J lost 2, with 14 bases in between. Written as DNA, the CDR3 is TGTGCCAGCAGTTTAAGTGAGGGGTTAAACACCGGGGAGCTGTTTTTT. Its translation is CASSLSEGLNTGELFF.

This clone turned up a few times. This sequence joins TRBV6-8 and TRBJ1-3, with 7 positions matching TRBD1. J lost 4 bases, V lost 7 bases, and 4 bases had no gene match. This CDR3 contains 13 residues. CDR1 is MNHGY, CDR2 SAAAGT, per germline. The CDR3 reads CASNTGQGNTIYF. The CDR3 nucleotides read TGTGCCAGCAATACGGGACAGGGAAACACCATATATTTT.

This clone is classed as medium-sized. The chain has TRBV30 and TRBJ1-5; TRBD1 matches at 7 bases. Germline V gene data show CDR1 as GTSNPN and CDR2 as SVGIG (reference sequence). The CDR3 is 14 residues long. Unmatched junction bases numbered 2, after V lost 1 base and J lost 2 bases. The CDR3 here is CAWSEGAGNQPQHF. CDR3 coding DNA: TGTGCCTGGAGTGAGGGGGCAGGCAATCAGCCCCAGCATTTT.

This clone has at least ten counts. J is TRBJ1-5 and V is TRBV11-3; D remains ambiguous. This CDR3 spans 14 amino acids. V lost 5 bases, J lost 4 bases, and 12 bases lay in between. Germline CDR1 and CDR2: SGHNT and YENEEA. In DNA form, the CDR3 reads TGTGCCAGCAGCGAGGTCGGATTGAATCAGCCCCAGCATTTT. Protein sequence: CASSEVGLNQPQHF.

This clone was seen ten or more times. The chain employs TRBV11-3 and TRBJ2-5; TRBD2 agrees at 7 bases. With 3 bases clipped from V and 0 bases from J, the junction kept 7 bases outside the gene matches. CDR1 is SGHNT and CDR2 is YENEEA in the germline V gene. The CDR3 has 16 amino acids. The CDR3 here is CASSLAVGGYQETQYF. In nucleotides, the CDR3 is TGTGCCAGCAGCTTGGCTGTGGGGGGGTACCAAGAGACCCAGTACTTC.

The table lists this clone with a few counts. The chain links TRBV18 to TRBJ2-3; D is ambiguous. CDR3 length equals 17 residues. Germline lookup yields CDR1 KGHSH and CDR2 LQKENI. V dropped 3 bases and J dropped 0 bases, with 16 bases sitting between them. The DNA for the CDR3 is TGTGCCAGCTCACCTAGGGTCAGCTCGGATAGCACAGATACGCAGTATTTT. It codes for CASSPRVSSDSTDTQYF.

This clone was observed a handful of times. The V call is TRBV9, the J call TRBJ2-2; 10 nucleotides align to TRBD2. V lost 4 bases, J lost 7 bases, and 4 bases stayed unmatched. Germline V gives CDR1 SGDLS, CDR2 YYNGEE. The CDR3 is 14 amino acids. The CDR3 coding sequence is TGTGCCAGCAGCTTTCTAGCGGGGGACGGGGAGCTGTTTTTT. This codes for CASSFLAGDGELFF. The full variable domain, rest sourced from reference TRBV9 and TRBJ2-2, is DSGVTQTPKHLITATGQRVTLRCSPRSGDLSVYWYQQSLDQGLQFLIQYYNGEERAKGNILERFSAQQFPDLHSELNLSSLELGDSALYFCASSFLAGDGELFFGEGSRLTVL.

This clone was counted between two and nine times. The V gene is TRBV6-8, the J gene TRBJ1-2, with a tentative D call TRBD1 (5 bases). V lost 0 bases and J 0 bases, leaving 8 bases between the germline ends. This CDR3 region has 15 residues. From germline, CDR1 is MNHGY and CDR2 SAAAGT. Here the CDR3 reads CASSYSGATNYGYTF. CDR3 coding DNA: TGTGCCAGCAGTTACTCAGGGGCTACTAACTATGGCTACACCTTC.

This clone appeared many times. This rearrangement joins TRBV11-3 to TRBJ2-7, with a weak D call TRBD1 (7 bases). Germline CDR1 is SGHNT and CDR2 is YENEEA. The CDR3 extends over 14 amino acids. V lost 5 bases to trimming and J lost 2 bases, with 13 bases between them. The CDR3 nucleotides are TGTGCCAGCAGCCCAGGGGGGATCCCCTACGAGCAGTACTTC. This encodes CASSPGGIPYEQYF.

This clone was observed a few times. This CDR3 reads CASTDPTGSTDTQYF. The DNA for the CDR3 is TGTGCCAGCACTGACCCTACAGGGAGCACAGATACGCAGTATTTT. V usage is TRBV11-3 and J usage is TRBJ2-3; a weak D match, TRBD1 (6 bases). The germline V gene has CDR1 SGHNT and CDR2 YENEEA. The CDR3 spans 15 residues. V lost 7 bases to trimming and J lost 0 bases, with 14 bases between them.

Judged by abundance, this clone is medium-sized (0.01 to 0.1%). The CDR3 here is CASSYSLAGTYNEQFF. CDR3 sequence (DNA): TGTGCCAGCAGTTACTCTCTAGCGGGGACCTACAATGAGCAGTTCTTC. The rearrangement links TRBV6-8 to TRBJ2-1; 9 bases align to TRBD2. V shed 0 bases and J 2 bases; nucleotides not matched to a gene: 2. Germline assignment: CDR1 MNHGY and CDR2 SAAAGT. The CDR3 runs 16 residues.

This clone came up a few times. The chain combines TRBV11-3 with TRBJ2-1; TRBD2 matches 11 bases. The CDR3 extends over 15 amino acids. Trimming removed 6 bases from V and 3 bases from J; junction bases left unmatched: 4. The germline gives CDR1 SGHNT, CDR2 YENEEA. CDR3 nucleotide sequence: TGTGCCAGCAGATCCCTAGCGGGGGGCTACAATGAGCAGTTCTTC. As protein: CASRSLAGGYNEQFF. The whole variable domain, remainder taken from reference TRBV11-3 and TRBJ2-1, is EAGVVQSPRYKIIEKKQPVAFWCNPISGHNTLYWYLQNLGQGPELLIRYENEEAVDDSQLPKDRFSAERLKGVDSTLKIQPAELGDSAVYLCASRSLAGGYNEQFFGPGTRLTVL.

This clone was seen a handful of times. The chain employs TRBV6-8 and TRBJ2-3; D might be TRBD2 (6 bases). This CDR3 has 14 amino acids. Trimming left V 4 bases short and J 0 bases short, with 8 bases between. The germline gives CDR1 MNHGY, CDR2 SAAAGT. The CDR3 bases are TGTGCCAGCAGTTTGGAGGGTAGCACAGATACGCAGTATTTT. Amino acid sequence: CASSLEGSTDTQYF.

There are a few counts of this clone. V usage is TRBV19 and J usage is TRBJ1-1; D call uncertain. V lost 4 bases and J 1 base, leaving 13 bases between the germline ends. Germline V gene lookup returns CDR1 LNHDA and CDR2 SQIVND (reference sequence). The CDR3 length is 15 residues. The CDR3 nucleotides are TGTGCCAGTAGTAGTTTCCGGCGGCGGAACACTGAAGCTTTCTTT. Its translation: CASSSFRRRNTEAFF. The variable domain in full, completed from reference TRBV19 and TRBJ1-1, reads DGGITQSPKYLFRKEGQNVTLSCEQNLNHDAMYWYRQDPGQGLRLIYYSQIVNDFQKGDIAEGYSVSREKKESFPLTVTSAQKNPTAFYLCASSSFRRRNTEAFFGQGTRLTVV.

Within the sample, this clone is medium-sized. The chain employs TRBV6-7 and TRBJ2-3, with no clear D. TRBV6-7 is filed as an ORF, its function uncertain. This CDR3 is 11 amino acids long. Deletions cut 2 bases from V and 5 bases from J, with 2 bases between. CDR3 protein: CASSYRDTQYF. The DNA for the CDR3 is TGTGCCAGCAGTTACCGAGATACGCAGTATTTT.

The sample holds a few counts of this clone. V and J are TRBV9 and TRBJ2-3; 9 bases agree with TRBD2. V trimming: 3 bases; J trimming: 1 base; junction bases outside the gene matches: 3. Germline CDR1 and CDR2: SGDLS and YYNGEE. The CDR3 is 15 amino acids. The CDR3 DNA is TGTGCCAGCAGCGCTATAGCGGGGGGCACAGATACGCAGTATTTT. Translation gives CASSAIAGGTDTQYF.

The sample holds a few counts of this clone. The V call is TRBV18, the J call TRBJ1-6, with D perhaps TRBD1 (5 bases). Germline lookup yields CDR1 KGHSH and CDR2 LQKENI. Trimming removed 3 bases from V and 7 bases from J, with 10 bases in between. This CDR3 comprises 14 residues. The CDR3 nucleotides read TGTGCCAGCTCACCTCCAGGGCCGAATTCACCCCTCCACTTT. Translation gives CASSPPGPNSPLHF.

The CDR3 DNA reads as TGTGCCTGGAGTGGCAGGAGGGAGACCCAGTACTTC. Its translation is CAWSGRRETQYF. The rearrangement joins TRBV30 to TRBJ2-5; weak D call: TRBD2 (5 bases). V was shortened by 1 base and J by 5 bases, with 8 bases between the two germline ends. There are 12 residues in the CDR3. From germline, CDR1 is GTSNPN and CDR2 SVGIG (reference sequence).

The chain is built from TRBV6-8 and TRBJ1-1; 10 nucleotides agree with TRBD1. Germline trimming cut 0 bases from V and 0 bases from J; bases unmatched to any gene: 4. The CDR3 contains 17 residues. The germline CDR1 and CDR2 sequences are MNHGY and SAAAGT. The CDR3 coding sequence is TGTGCCAGCAGTTACTCCGTTGACAGGGGGCTGAACACTGAAGCTTTCTTT. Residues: CASSYSVDRGLNTEAFF.

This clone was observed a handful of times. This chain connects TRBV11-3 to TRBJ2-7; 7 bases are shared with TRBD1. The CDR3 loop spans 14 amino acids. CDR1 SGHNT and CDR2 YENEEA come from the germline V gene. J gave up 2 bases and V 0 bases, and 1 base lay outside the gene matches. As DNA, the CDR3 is TGTGCCAGCAGCTTAGACCAGGGGGCCTACGAGCAGTACTTC. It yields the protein CASSLDQGAYEQYF.

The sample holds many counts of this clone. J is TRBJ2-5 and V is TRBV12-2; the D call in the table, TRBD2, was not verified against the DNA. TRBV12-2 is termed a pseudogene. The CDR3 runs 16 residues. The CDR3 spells CANTGGSGGYQETQYF. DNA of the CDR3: TGTGCCAATACGGGTGGTAGCGGGGGGTACCAAGAGACCCAGTACTTC.

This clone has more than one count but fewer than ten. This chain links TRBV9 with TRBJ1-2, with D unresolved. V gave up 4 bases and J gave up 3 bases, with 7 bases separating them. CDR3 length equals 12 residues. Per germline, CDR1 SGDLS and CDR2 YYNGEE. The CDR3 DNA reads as TGTGCCAGCAGCTTAGCCTACTATGGCTACACCTTC. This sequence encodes CASSLAYYGYTF.

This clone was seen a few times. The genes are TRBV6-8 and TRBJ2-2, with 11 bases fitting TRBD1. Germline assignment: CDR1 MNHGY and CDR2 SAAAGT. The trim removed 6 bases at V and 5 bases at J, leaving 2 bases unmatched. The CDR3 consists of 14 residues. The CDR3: CASRGTGGTGELFF. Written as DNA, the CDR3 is TGTGCCAGCAGAGGGACAGGGGGAACCGGGGAGCTGTTTTTT.

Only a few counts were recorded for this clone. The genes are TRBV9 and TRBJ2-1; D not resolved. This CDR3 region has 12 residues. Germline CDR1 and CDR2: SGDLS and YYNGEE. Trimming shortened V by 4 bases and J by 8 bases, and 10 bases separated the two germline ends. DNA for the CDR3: TGTGCCAGCAGCTTAGGTTTCGATGAGCAGTTCTTC. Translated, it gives CASSLGFDEQFF.

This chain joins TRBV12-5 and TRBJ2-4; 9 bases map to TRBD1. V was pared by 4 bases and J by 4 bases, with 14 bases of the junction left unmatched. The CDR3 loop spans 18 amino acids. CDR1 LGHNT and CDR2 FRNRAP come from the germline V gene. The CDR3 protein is CASGSKIRDRAPKNIQYF. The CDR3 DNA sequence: TGTGCTAGTGGTTCTAAAATCCGGGACAGGGCTCCAAAAAACATTCAGTACTTC.

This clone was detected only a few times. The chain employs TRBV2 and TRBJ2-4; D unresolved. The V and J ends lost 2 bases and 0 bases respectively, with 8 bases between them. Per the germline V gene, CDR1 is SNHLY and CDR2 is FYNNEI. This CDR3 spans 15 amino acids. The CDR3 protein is CASSERPLAKNIQYF. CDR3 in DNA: TGTGCCAGCAGTGAACGGCCTCTAGCCAAAAACATTCAGTACTTC. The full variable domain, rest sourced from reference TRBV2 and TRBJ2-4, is EPEVTQTPSHQVTQMGQEVILRCVPISNHLYFYWYRQILGQKVEFLVSFYNNEISEKSEIFDDQFSVERPDGSNFTLKIRSTKLEDSAMYFCASSERPLAKNIQYFGAGTRLSVL.